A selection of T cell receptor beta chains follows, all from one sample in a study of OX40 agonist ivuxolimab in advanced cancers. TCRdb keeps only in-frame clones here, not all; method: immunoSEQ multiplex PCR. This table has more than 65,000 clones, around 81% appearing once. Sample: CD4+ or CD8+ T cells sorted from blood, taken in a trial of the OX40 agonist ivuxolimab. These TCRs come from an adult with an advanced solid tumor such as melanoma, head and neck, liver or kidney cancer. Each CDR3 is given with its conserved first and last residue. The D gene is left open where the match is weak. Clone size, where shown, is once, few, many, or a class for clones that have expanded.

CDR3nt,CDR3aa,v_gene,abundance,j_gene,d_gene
TGTGCCAGCAGCTTAGGGTCACGGGAAAAACTGTTTTTT,CASSLGSREKLFF,TRBV7-2,.,TRBJ1-4,.
TGTGCCAGCAGCTTTACGGCGAACACCGGGGAGCTGTTTTTT,CASSFTANTGELFF,TRBV11-2,once,TRBJ2-2,.
TGCAGTGCCAAACTTCAGACTGAAGCTTTCTTT,CSAKLQTEAFF,TRBV20-1,.,TRBJ1-1,.
TGTGCCAGCAGCTTGGACCCCCGCGATACGCAGTATTTT,CASSLDPRDTQYF,TRBV5-6,.,TRBJ2-3,.
TGTGCCAGAAGCAACCGGACTAGCGGGAGTGTCATATTACCCGGGGAGCTGTTTTTT,CARSNRTSGSVILPGELFF,TRBV5-3,.,TRBJ2-2,TRBD2
TGTGCCAGCACCCAAGGGGGCAGGTCCTACGAGCAGTACTTC,CASTQGGRSYEQYF,TRBV2,.,TRBJ2-7,TRBD1
TGTGCCAGCAGCTTAGAAGCGGTGAGGGGGTTGGAGCAGTACTTC,CASSLEAVRGLEQYF,TRBV7-8,.,TRBJ2-7,.
TGTGCCAGCAGTCCCGGGACTAGCGGGGGGAAGCAGTTCTTC,CASSPGTSGGKQFF,TRBV28,.,TRBJ2-1,TRBD2
TGTGCCAGCAGTTACGCGGCAGATGAAGCTTTCTTT,CASSYAADEAFF,TRBV6-6,few,TRBJ1-1,.
TGTGCCAGCAGTACCCGGACTATTGAGACCCAGTACTTC,CASSTRTIETQYF,TRBV27,once,TRBJ2-5,.